This TCR beta chain was sequenced in a study of blood T cell repertoires in COVID-19. Study summary: Collection of acute and convalescent COVID-19 samples took place in the United States, Italy and Spain. PBMCs, B-cell-depleted T cells, or T cells were the source of the cDNA or gDNA that made up the material.

The authors' processing: Estimates of nucleated cell counts were drawn from the amplification of reference gene primers. Clones were sequenced by immunoSEQ multiplex PCR, and TCRdb holds only the in-frame ones, with some missing. From that table come the V and J calls and clone size; the DNA was used to work out D and trimming. Of approximately 400,000 clones in the sample, 81% were seen once. CDR1 and CDR2 (germline): MNHEY, SVGAGI. The CDR3 runs 15 residues. The V and J ends lost 6 bases and 5 bases, in that order; junction bases with no gene match: 10. The sequencing input was peripheral blood. This chain uses TRBV6-5 with TRBJ1-2; 9 nucleotides line up with TRBD1. The sequence was collected from a human donor with acute or convalescent COVID-19. The donor label of this sample is uncertain. CDR3 amino acids: CASSRGQGSSYGYTF. DNA of the CDR3: TGTGCCAGCAGCCGGGGACAGGGATCTTCGTATGGCTACACCTTC.